This T cell receptor beta chain was profiled in a study of shared clonotypes between healthy human individuals. Whole-study context: Researchers drew samples from two women and three men aged 18 to 49. CD4 naive and CD4 memory each took three plates per donor, while CD8 naive took two and CD8 memory one.

Sequenced by immunoSEQ multiplex PCR; TCRdb stores in-frame clones only, minus some. The data contain roughly 2 million clones, just under 95% of them seen just once; the ten biggest clones take up 1.1%. Looked up from germline, CDR1 is LNHDA and CDR2 is SQIVND (reference sequence). This CDR3 region has 17 residues. V lost 1 base to trimming and J lost 2 bases; unmatched junction nucleotides: 9. Naive CD8 cells lacked CD45RO and underwent positive selection for CCR7, leaving out terminally differentiated effector memory CD45RA+ cells. The rearrangement joins TRBV19 to TRBJ2-7, with 9 bases fitting TRBD2. Input material: naive CD8+ T cells sorted from blood. The source of this sequence is a man aged 18 to 35 in good health. CDR3 region: CASSIGGEREEAYEQYF. In nucleotides, the CDR3 is TGTGCCAGTAGTATAGGAGGAGAGCGGGAGGAGGCCTACGAGCAGTACTTC. Filled out from reference TRBV19 and TRBJ2-7, the complete variable domain reads DGGITQSPKYLFRKEGQNVTLSCEQNLNHDAMYWYRQDPGQGLRLIYYSQIVNDFQKGDIAEGYSVSREKKESFPLTVTSAQKNPTAFYLCASSIGGEREEAYEQYFGPGTRLTVT.